These 18 T cell receptor beta chains came from one sample sequenced in a study of cytomegalovirus exposure and HLA in healthy donors. In the PCR, 60 Vbeta and 13 Jbeta primers were used. TCRdb's copy holds only in-frame clones and misses some; the assay was immunoSEQ multiplex PCR. The sample includes approximately 150,000 clones, around 74% of them seen just once. Specimen: PBMCs. Receptor source: a man aged 45-60 years in good health and CMV-seropositive.

The V call is TRBV29-1, the J call TRBJ1-1; 9 bases agree with TRBD1. From germline, CDR1 is SQVTM and CDR2 ANQGSEA. V lost 7 bases to trimming and J lost 5 bases; unmatched junction nucleotides: 11. The CDR3 loop spans 14 amino acids. The CDR3 protein is CSAVRDRVRTEAFF. CDR3 in DNA: TGCAGCGCTGTGAGGGACAGGGTTAGGACTGAAGCTTTCTTT.

CDR3 sequence: CAISEYQARTGNTIYF. CDR3 DNA: TGTGCCATCAGTGAGTATCAGGCGAGAACTGGAAACACCATATATTTT. The V call is TRBV10-3, the J call TRBJ1-3; D uncertain. With 1 base removed from V and 2 bases from J, the gap between germline ends came to 12 bases. Per the germline V gene, CDR1 is ENHRY and CDR2 is SYGVKD. This CDR3 region has 16 residues.

For this clone: One end of the junction does not line up with germline, which may come from a read error. The sample contains more than one DNA sequence encoding this CDR3. The chain carries TRBV7-9 and TRBJ2-7; D is undetermined. Germline V gene data show CDR1 as SEHNR and CDR2 as FQNEAQ (reference sequence). The CDR3 is 14 residues long. The CDR3 spells CSSSPSAVSYEQYF. CDR3 in DNA: TGTTCCAGCAGCCCTAGTGCGGTCTCCTACGAGCAGTATTTC.

This clone was counted a single time. CDR3 in DNA: TGTGCCAGCAGCAGATCCGGGACAGGAAATCAGCCCCAGCATTTT. This sequence encodes CASSRSGTGNQPQHF. The chain is built from TRBV5-5 and TRBJ1-5; 8 bases are shared with TRBD1. Germline V lookup: CDR1 SGHKS, CDR2 YYEKEE (reference sequence). This CDR3 has 15 residues. The V segment lost 4 bases and the J segment 4 bases; nucleotides outside the gene matches: 7.

This clone was observed a single time. The J gene is TRBJ1-2, the V gene TRBV9; 8 bases align to TRBD1. Germline V gene sequence: CDR1 SGDLS, CDR2 YYNGEE. V shed 0 bases and J 5 bases; nucleotides not matched to a gene: 6. The CDR3 loop spans 15 amino acids. CDR3 protein: CASSVGTGGSYGYTF. CDR3 DNA sequence: TGTGCCAGCAGCGTAGGAACAGGGGGTAGTTATGGCTACACCTTC.

The chain carries TRBV9 and TRBJ2-5; 8 bases map to TRBD2. Trimming cost V 4 bases and J 5 bases; bases outside gene matches: 10. The CDR3 is made up of 15 amino acids. The germline CDR1 and CDR2 sequences are SGDLS and YYNGEE. The CDR3 spells CASSPTGTSVETQYF. The CDR3 DNA follows: TGTGCCAGCAGCCCGACCGGGACTAGTGTGGAGACCCAGTACTTC.

This chain joins TRBV28 and TRBJ2-1; D might be TRBD1 (6 bases). The CDR3 consists of 15 residues. Looked up from germline, CDR1 is MDHEN and CDR2 is SYDVKM. With 8 bases removed from V and 10 bases from J, the gap between germline ends came to 24 bases. CDR3 amino acids: CASRIQGQLLGEQFF. The DNA of the CDR3 is TGTGCCAGCCGGATTCAGGGGCAACTACTAGGGGAGCAGTTCTTC.

The CDR3 DNA follows: TGCGCCAGCATCCAAGGGCGGGGCCCTGCAACTAATGAAAAACTGTTTTTT. Translating it yields CASIQGRGPATNEKLFF. The chain recombines TRBV10-1 with TRBJ1-4; D may be TRBD1 (5 bases). V was trimmed by 7 bases and J by 0 bases, leaving 18 bases between them. The CDR3 length is 17 residues. Germline lookup yields CDR1 WNHNN and CDR2 SYGVQD (reference sequence).

The rearrangement links TRBV23-1 to TRBJ1-6, with TRBD1 matching over 7 bases. TRBV23-1 is annotated as an ORF whose role is uncertain. The CDR3 has 15 residues. The ends lost 8 bases at V and 0 bases at J; junction bases unmatched: 4. The CDR3 region is CASLDRDSYNSPLHF. In nucleotides, the CDR3 is TGCGCCAGCCTCGACAGGGACTCCTATAATTCACCCCTCCACTTT.

As to this clone: A read error may produce the germline difference seen at one junction end. The CDR3 spells CASSKTRSHNEQFF. The CDR3 bases are TGTGCTAGCAGCAAGACTAGATCCCACAATGAGCAGTTCTTC. V gene TRBV7-7 combines with J gene TRBJ2-1, with TRBD2 as a possible D gene (6 bases). This CDR3 comprises 14 residues. The germline CDR1 and CDR2 sequences are SSHAT and FNYEAQ (reference sequence).

V is TRBV27 and J is TRBJ2-1, with 12 nucleotides matching TRBD2. The CDR3 consists of 17 residues. Germline V gene data show CDR1 as MNHEY and CDR2 as SMNVEV (reference sequence). Germline trimming cut 5 bases from V and 4 bases from J; bases unmatched to any gene: 9. The CDR3 loop reads CASSRTRLAGAYNEQFF. CDR3 nucleotides: TGTGCCAGCAGTCGAACACGACTAGCGGGGGCTTACAATGAGCAGTTCTTC.

The chain links TRBV2 to TRBJ2-7; 8 bases map to TRBD2. V dropped 6 bases and J dropped 3; count of bases not matched to a gene: 10. CDR1 is SNHLY, CDR2 FYNNEI, per germline. The CDR3 covers 15 residues. This chain's CDR3 is CASSRGLGSFYEQYF. The DNA for the CDR3 is TGTGCCAGCAGCCGGGGACTAGGAAGTTTCTACGAGCAGTACTTC.

V and J are TRBV5-1 and TRBJ2-3; perhaps TRBD2 as D (5 bases). This CDR3 is 17 amino acids long. The V end was cut by 2 bases, the J end by 2 bases, with 18 bases between. Per germline, CDR1 SGHRS and CDR2 YFSETQ. The CDR3 here is CASSFDQTGGFTDTQYF. CDR3 in DNA: TGCGCCAGCAGCTTTGATCAGACTGGCGGGTTCACAGATACGCAGTATTTT.

This clone was seen a few times. The chain recombines TRBV19 with TRBJ1-1, with TRBD1 matching over 7 bases. Germline V gene lookup returns CDR1 LNHDA and CDR2 SQIVND (reference sequence). The CDR3 is 14 residues long. V lost 6 bases and J lost 6; bases outside the gene matches: 10. The DNA of the CDR3 is TGTGCCAGTAGCCGAGGGGGCAAGGCCCCTGAAGCTTTCTTT. Translated: CASSRGGKAPEAFF.

The J gene is TRBJ1-5, the V gene TRBV5-1; D unresolved. V was pared by 0 bases and J by 5 bases, with 12 bases between. The CDR3 sequence is 15 residues long. Germline CDR1 reads SGHRS; CDR2 reads YFSETQ. The CDR3 DNA sequence: TGCGCCAGCAGCTTGGGACTCTCGGCGGATCAGCCCCAGCATTTT. Translation gives CASSLGLSADQPQHF.

About this clone itself: Germline and junction disagree at one end, which may indicate a read error. This chain connects TRBV7-9 to TRBJ1-5; TRBD1 aligns across 8 bases. CDR1 is SEHNR and CDR2 is FQNEAQ in the germline V gene (reference sequence). The CDR3 has 16 amino acids. In nucleotides, the CDR3 is TGTTCCAGCAGCCCTGGACAGGGAGGTGGCAATCAGCCCCAGCATTTT. It specifies CSSSPGQGGGNQPQHF.

The chain combines TRBV5-1 with TRBJ2-7, with 8 bases aligning to TRBD1. The CDR3 runs to 14 residues. Germline V CDR1 and CDR2: SGHRS, YFSETQ. V lost 2 bases, J lost 3 bases, and 4 bases stayed unmatched. CDR3 DNA: TGCGCCAGCAGCTTCGGGACAGGTATCTACGAGCAGTACTTC. Amino acids: CASSFGTGIYEQYF.

This clone was observed a single time. This rearrangement joins TRBV19 to TRBJ1-5; the D gene is possibly TRBD1 (5 bases). Per germline, CDR1 LNHDA and CDR2 SQIVND (reference sequence). V was shortened by 1 base and J by 3 bases, with 16 bases between the two germline ends. There are 17 residues in the CDR3. The CDR3 here is CASSIGPPGTTNQPQHF. The DNA for the CDR3 is TGTGCCAGTAGTATAGGGCCCCCCGGGACTACCAATCAGCCCCAGCATTTT.